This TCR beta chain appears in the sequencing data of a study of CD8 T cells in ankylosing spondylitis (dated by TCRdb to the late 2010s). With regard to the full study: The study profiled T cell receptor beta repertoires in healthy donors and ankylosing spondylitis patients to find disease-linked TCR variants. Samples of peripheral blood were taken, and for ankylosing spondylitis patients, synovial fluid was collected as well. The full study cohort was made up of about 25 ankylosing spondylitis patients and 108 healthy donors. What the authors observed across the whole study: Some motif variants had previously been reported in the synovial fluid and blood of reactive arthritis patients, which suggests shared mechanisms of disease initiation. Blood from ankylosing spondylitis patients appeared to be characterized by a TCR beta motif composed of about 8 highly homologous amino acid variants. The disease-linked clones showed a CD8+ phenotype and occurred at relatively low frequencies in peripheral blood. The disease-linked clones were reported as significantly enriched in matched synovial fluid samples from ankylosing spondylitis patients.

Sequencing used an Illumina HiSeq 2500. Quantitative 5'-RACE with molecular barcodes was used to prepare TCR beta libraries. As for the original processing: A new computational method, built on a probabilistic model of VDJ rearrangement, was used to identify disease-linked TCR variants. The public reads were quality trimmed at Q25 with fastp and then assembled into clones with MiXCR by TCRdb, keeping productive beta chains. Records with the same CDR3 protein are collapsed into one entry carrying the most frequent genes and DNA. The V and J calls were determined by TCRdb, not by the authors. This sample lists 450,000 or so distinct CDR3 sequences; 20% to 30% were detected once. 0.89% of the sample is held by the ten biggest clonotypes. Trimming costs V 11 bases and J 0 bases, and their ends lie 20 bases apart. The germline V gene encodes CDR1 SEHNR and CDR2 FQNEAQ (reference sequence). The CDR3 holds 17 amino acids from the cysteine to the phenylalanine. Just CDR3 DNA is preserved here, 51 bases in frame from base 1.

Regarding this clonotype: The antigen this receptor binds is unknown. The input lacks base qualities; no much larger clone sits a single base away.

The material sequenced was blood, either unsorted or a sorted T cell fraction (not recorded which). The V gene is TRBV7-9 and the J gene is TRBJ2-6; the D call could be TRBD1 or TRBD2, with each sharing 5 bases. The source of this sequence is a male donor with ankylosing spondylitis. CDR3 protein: CAPTPGGFSSGANVLTF. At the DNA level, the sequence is TGTGCCCCCACTCCTGGGGGATTTAGCTCTGGGGCCAACGTCCTGACTTTC.